The T cell receptor (beta chain) described here comes from a study of T cell responses to AZD1222 COVID-19 vaccine. Findings of the study overall: There were mostly white British donors and more females than males, and clonal diversity was possibly underestimated. It was only after the peak T cell response that any repertoires were sampled. Baseline seropositives among AZD1222 recipients totaled only six or seven. Increased Spike-specific TCR breadth and depth were observed after two AZD1222 doses.

The protocol was immunoSEQ multiplex PCR, while the TCRdb copy is restricted to in-frame clones and leaves out a portion. The sample records under 150,000 clones, around 88% being singletons. With 3 bases removed from V and 1 base from J, the gap between germline ends came to 7 bases. The CDR3 runs to 15 residues. Germline values: CDR1 MNHNS, CDR2 SASEGT. Turning to this clone: Its cognate antigen is unknown.

The sequences come from peripheral blood, collected on day 0 of MenACWY control vaccination. The sequence was collected from an adult in good health. This chain uses TRBV6-1 with TRBJ2-6; D might be TRBD1 (5 bases). CDR3 loop: CASSDRESGANVLTF. The CDR3 coding sequence is TGTGCCAGCAGTGACAGGGAATCTGGGGCCAACGTCCTGACTTTC.